This TCR beta chain was observed in a study of cytomegalovirus exposure and HLA in healthy donors. Background on the study: Earlier, fewer than 140 million unique TCR beta sequences were recovered from roughly 180 million T cells by an analysis.

As concerns this clone: What it binds is unknown.

This CDR3 is 11 amino acids long. The V end was cut by 5 bases, the J end by 3 bases, with 8 bases between. Germline V gene sequence: CDR1 GTSNPN, CDR2 SVGIG (reference sequence). Researchers ran the PCR with 60 Vbeta and 13 Jbeta primers. Profiling relied on immunoSEQ multiplex PCR, and the TCRdb table lists in-frame clones only, not all of them. The table has tens of thousands of clones, 70% to 85% seen once. Findings of the study overall: Through in vitro validation, three CMV-associated chains were shown to be specific for CMV antigens. It was likely that a cluster of highly shared sequence variants was a sequencing artifact. According to the study, 150 to 200 TCR beta chains were cytomegalovirus-associated.

V usage is TRBV30 and J usage is TRBJ2-7; D is unclear. The receptor's source is a man under 40 in good health and CMV-seronegative. Sequenced input: PBMCs. CDR3 nucleotides: TGTGCCTGGGCGGCAGTCTACGAGCAGTACTTC. Encoded protein: CAWAAVYEQYF.